The 12 T cell receptor beta chains given below trace back to one sample, sequenced in a study of vaccination effects on CD4 cells after COVID-19. Their target antigens are unknown. The table came from immunoSEQ multiplex PCR; TCRdb's copy has only in-frame clones and leaves some out. The data contain 37,000 or so clones, more than 65% of them singletons. Following an approximately eleven-day culture, CD4+ T cells were purified. All study participants received two doses of BNT162b2 or mRNA-1273 vaccine. This specimen consisted of CD4+ T cells from PBMCs cultured without peptide, obtained after COVID-19 vaccination. All receptors derive from a human donor who received a COVID-19 vaccine.

This chain links TRBV11-2 with TRBJ2-1; D remains unclear. CDR1 is SGHAT and CDR2 is FQNNGV in the germline V gene. V was clipped by 0 bases and J by 11 bases, with 11 bases between them. The CDR3 loop spans 13 amino acids. CDR3 sequence reads: CASSLDLRRQQFF. CDR3 in DNA: TGTGCCAGCAGCTTAGATCTACGGCGGCAGCAGTTCTTC. Using reference TRBV11-2 and TRBJ2-1 for the parts outside the CDR3, the full variable domain is EAGVAQSPRYKIIEKRQSVAFWCNPISGHATLYWYQQILGQGPKLLIQFQNNGVVDDSQLPKDRFSAERLKGVDSTLKIQPAKLEDSAVYLCASSLDLRRQQFFGPGTRLTVL.

The chain's CDR3 is CASSLGTGATNEKLFF. CDR3 sequence (DNA): TGTGCCAGCAGCTTGGGGACGGGCGCAACTAATGAAAAACTGTTTTTT. The chain couples TRBV5-5 to TRBJ1-4; no reliable D call. Looked up from germline, CDR1 is SGHKS and CDR2 is YYEKEE (reference sequence). The CDR3 runs to 16 residues. Trimming took off 0 bases at V and 0 bases at J, with 9 bases between the two ends.

The J gene is TRBJ1-4, the V gene TRBV3-1 (or the pseudogene TRBV3-2); D remains unclear. V gave up 4 bases and J gave up 5 bases, with 11 bases separating them. The CDR3 extends over 14 amino acids. The germline CDR1 and CDR2 sequences are LGHDT and YNNKEL (reference sequence). The CDR3 spells CASSRPSENEKLFF. In nucleotides, the CDR3 is TGTGCCAGCAGCCGACCTTCCGAAAATGAAAAACTGTTTTTT.

V usage is TRBV29-1 and J usage is TRBJ1-1; no clear D. The CDR3 consists of 11 residues. CDR1 and CDR2 from the germline V gene are SQVTM and ANQGSEA. V gave up 3 bases and J gave up 1 base, with 3 bases separating them. In nucleotides, the CDR3 is TGCAGCGTTGAGGCGAACACTGAAGCTTTCTTT. Translating gives CSVEANTEAFF. Combining the CDR3 with reference TRBV29-1 and TRBJ1-1 gives the whole variable domain SAVISQKPSRDICQRGTSLTIQCQVDSQVTMMFWYRQQPGQSLTLIATANQGSEATYESGFVIDKFPISRPNLTFSTLTVSNMSPEDSSIYLCSVEANTEAFFGQGTRLTVV.

This chain connects TRBV5-1 to TRBJ2-3, with D maybe TRBD2 (6 bases). Trimming left V 4 bases short and J 0 bases short, with 9 bases between. This CDR3 region has 14 residues. Germline CDR1 is SGHRS and CDR2 is YFSETQ. CDR3 residues: CASSVSGSTDTQYF. The DNA of the CDR3 is TGCGCCAGCAGCGTTAGCGGAAGCACAGATACGCAGTATTTT.

The rearrangement uses TRBV19 and TRBJ2-5, with TRBD2 identical over 11 bases. The V and J ends lost 6 bases and 1 base, in that order; junction bases with no gene match: 4. CDR1 LNHDA and CDR2 SQIVND come from the germline V gene (reference sequence). The CDR3 consists of 15 residues. CDR3 sequence: CASSPSGGIQETQYF. The CDR3 nucleotides read TGTGCCAGTAGCCCTAGCGGGGGGATCCAAGAGACCCAGTACTTC.

This rearrangement joins TRBV30 to TRBJ1-2; 10 bases align to TRBD1. The length of the CDR3 is 17 residues. V was clipped by 3 bases and J by 0 bases; unmatched bases: 10. Per germline, CDR1 GTSNPN and CDR2 SVGIG (reference sequence). The CDR3 coding sequence is TGTGCCTGGAGGAGAAAGGGACAGGGGATATCTAACTATGGCTACACCTTC. Encoded protein: CAWRRKGQGISNYGYTF. The full variable domain, with the rest looked up from reference TRBV30 and TRBJ1-2, is SQTIHQWPATLVQPVGSPLSLECTVEGTSNPNLYWYRQAAGRGLQLLFYSVGIGQISSEVPQNLSASRPQDRQFILSSKKLLLSDSGFYLCAWRRKGQGISNYGYTFGSGTRLTVV.

The chain has TRBV3-1 (or the pseudogene TRBV3-2) and TRBJ1-1; 7 positions agree with TRBD1. V gave up 5 bases and J gave up 5 bases; unmatched junction bases: 11. CDR3 length: 15 residues. Germline V gives CDR1 LGHDT, CDR2 YNNKEL (reference sequence). The CDR3 nucleotides read TGTGCCAGCAGCACGACAGGGTGGTGGGGGACTGAAGCTTTCTTT. Its protein is CASSTTGWWGTEAFF.

The chain employs TRBV7-2 and TRBJ2-5, with 7 positions matching TRBD2. CDR1 and CDR2 (germline): SGHTA, FQGNSA. Losses at the gene ends were 5 bases for V and 3 bases for J; bases not matched to a gene: 9. The CDR3 has 15 residues. The CDR3 reads CASSPRLAYEETQYF. The DNA of the CDR3 is TGTGCCAGCAGCCCGAGACTAGCTTATGAAGAGACCCAGTACTTC.

DNA for the CDR3: TGTGCCAGCAGTGATTCTAAGCGGGGTGGCTACACCTTC. Protein product: CASSDSKRGGYTF. The chain combines TRBV6-1 with TRBJ1-2; D is unresolved. This CDR3 spans 13 amino acids. Trimming stripped 3 bases from V and 7 bases from J, with 12 bases between. The germline V gene encodes CDR1 MNHNS and CDR2 SASEGT.

The rearrangement joins TRBV4-1 to TRBJ2-3; 13 bases map to TRBD2. The CDR3 loop spans 15 amino acids. CDR1 and CDR2 from the germline V gene are MGHRA and YSYEKL. Losses at the gene ends were 1 base for V and 14 bases for J; bases not matched to a gene: 9. The DNA for the CDR3 is TGCGCCAGCAGCCAAGTTGGGACTAGCGGGGTCGAAGCGTATTTT. This codes for CASSQVGTSGVEAYF.

The chain employs TRBV3-1 (or the pseudogene TRBV3-2) and TRBJ2-5; 7 bases fit TRBD2. The ends lost 3 bases at V and 3 bases at J; junction bases unmatched: 1. The CDR3 runs 13 residues. Germline loops: CDR1 LGHDT, CDR2 YNNKEL (reference sequence). The chain's CDR3 is CASSQGGKETQYF. The DNA of the CDR3 is TGTGCCAGCAGCCAGGGGGGGAAAGAGACCCAGTACTTC.